These T cell receptor beta chains were read from a single sample in a study of control samples from healthy donors and cancer patients. Generated by immunoSEQ multiplex PCR, the TCRdb table keeps only in-frame clones and is missing some. The table has 150,000 or so clones, approximately 92% seen once; the top ten hold less than 2.5%. Sequenced input: blood. Every receptor here comes from a woman aged 45 to 65 in good health. Each CDR3 is given with its conserved first and last residue. The D gene is left open where the match is weak. Size values are once, few and many counts, or a class for expanded clones, and some rows have none.

clone_size	d_call	j_call	v_call	cdr3_nt	cdr3_aa
-	-	TRBJ2-2	TRBV11-2	TGTGCCAGCAGCCCAATTGCGGGATCGGACACCGGGGAGCTGTTTTTT	CASSPIAGSDTGELFF
-	-	TRBJ1-6	TRBV2	TGTGCCAGCAGTGAAAGTAGAATAGGAGGGCGTTCACCCCTCCACTTT	CASSESRIGGRSPLHF
-	-	TRBJ1-1	TRBV29-1	TGCAGCGTTGCCGCAGGGAGGAACACTGAAGCTTTCTTT	CSVAAGRNTEAFF
-	-	TRBJ1-1	TRBV2	TGTGCCAGCATGAGGGTGGGGTACACTGAAGCTTTCTTT	CASMRVGYTEAFF
-	-	TRBJ1-1	TRBV7-8	TGTGCCAGCAGCATAAGCACGGTGAACACTGAAGCTTTCTTT	CASSISTVNTEAFF
-	TRBD2	TRBJ2-1	TRBV28	TGTGCCAGCAGCTTAGGAGTTGGGACTAGCGACAAGTTCTTC	CASSLGVGTSDKFF
-	TRBD1	TRBJ1-2	TRBV10-3	TGTGCCATCAAAAACGACAGGGGGCCTGGCTACACCTTC	CAIKNDRGPGYTF
-	-	TRBJ1-3	TRBV14	TGTGCCAGCAGCCAAGGATTGGCGTTCCGCTCTGGAAACACCATATATTTT	CASSQGLAFRSGNTIYF
-	-	TRBJ2-2	TRBV11-2	TGTGCCAGCAGGGGGGTGCGAACGGGCACCGGGGAGCTGTTTTTT	CASRGVRTGTGELFF
-	-	TRBJ1-1	TRBV10-3	TGTGCCATCAGTGCGTCGGATAACACTGAAGCTTTCTTT	CAISASDNTEAFF
-	-	TRBJ1-1	TRBV7-6	TGTGCCAGCAGACAGAGAGCGAACACTGAAGCTTTCTTT	CASRQRANTEAFF
-	-	TRBJ2-2	TRBV6-5	TGTGCCAGCAAAGGCGGGGAGCTGTTTTTT	CASKGGELFF
-	-	TRBJ1-2	TRBV24-1	TGTGCCACCCACGACGGTATCTATGGCTACACCTTC	CATHDGIYGYTF
-	-	TRBJ2-3	TRBV5-1	TGCGCCAGCAGCTCCGGACTCGGGAAGGGAGATACGCAGTATTTT	CASSSGLGKGDTQYF
-	-	TRBJ2-7	TRBV28	TGTGCCAGCCGCCGGGGCGGAACCTACGAGCAGTACTTC	CASRRGGTYEQYF
-	-	TRBJ1-2	TRBV30	TGTGCCTCGTTAGGAGACAGAGGCCCCTCGGGTGGCTACACCTTC	CASLGDRGPSGGYTF
-	-	TRBJ2-5	TRBV5-1	TGCGCCAGCAGCTTGGAGAACAGCCGGGAGACCCAGTACTTC	CASSLENSRETQYF
-	TRBD1	TRBJ2-7	TRBV19	TGTGCCAGTAGTCCCGACGGGACAGGGGCCTACGAGCAGTACTTC	CASSPDGTGAYEQYF
-	-	TRBJ1-5	TRBV18	TGTGCCAGCTCACCAGAGGGGGGAAGATATAGCAATCAGCCCCAGCATTTT	CASSPEGGRYSNQPQHF
-	-	TRBJ2-3	TRBV5-6	TGTGCCAGCAGCTTGGGTGCAGATACGCAGTATTTT	CASSLGADTQYF
once	-	TRBJ2-1	TRBV27	TGTGCCAGCCGGGTCGGACGCTCGTCCTACAATGAGCAGTTCTTC	CASRVGRSSYNEQFF
-	-	TRBJ1-4	TRBV4-1	TGCGCCAGCAGCCACGGATCGGACCTTAATGAAAAACTGTTTTTT	CASSHGSDLNEKLFF
-	-	TRBJ1-1	TRBV10-2	TGCGCCAGCCGGTCGTGGGGGACTGAAGCTTTCTTT	CASRSWGTEAFF
-	-	TRBJ1-2	TRBV4-2	TGTGCCAGCAGTCAAGATACAGGAAACTATGGCTACACCTTC	CASSQDTGNYGYTF